This record looks at one T cell receptor beta chain sequence and its context. Germline loops: CDR1 SGHKS, CDR2 YYEKEE (reference sequence). Trimming took 2 bases from V and 7 from J, leaving 13 bases between them. The CDR3 consists of 13 residues. The sample belongs to a study of blood T cell repertoires in COVID-19. On the study more broadly: T cells, B-cell-depleted T cells, or PBMCs provided the cDNA or gDNA that served as material.

Original processing methods: From reference gene primer amplification, estimates of nucleated cell counts were derived. Produced via immunoSEQ multiplex PCR; TCRdb's table is partial and in-frame only. The V and J calls and clone size are taken from that table; D and trimming were inferred from the DNA. The sample contains roughly 210,000 clones, around 84% of which appear only once. The sample consisted of peripheral blood. The chain uses TRBV5-5 and TRBJ2-7, with D hard to call. The clonotype originates from a woman older than 75 with COVID-19, enrolled during active disease. This CDR3 is CASSFTSNGEQYF. The CDR3, as DNA: TGTGCCAGCAGCTTCACATCGAACGGGGAGCAGTACTTC.